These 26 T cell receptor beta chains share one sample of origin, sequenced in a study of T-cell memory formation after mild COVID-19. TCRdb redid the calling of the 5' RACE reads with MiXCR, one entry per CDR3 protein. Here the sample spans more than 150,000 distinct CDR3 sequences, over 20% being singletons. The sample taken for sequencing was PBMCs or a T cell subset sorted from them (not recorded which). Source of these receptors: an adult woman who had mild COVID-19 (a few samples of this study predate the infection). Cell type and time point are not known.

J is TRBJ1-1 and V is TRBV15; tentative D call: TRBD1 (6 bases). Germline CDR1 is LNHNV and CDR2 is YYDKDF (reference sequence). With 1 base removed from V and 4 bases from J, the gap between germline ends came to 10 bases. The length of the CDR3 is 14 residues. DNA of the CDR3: TGTGCCACCAGCAGAGGAGGGGGAAGCACTGAAGCTTTCTTT. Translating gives CATSRGGGSTEAFF.

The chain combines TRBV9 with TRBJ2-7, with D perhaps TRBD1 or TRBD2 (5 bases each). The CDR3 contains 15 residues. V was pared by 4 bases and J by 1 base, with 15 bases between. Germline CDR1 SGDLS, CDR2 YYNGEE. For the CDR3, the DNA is TGTGCCAGCAGCAAACCCGGGACGGATTCCTACGAGCAGTACTTC. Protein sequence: CASSKPGTDSYEQYF.

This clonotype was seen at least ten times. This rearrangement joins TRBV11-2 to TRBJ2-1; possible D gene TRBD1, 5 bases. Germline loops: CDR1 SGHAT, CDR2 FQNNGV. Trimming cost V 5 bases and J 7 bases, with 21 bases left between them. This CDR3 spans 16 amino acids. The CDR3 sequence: CASSPLGQPPRNEQFF. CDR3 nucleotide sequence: TGTGCCAGCAGCCCATTGGGGCAGCCGCCTCGGAATGAGCAGTTCTTC.

In DNA form, the CDR3 reads TGCGCCAGCAGCTTGGGAACAGGGGGCGGACAGCCCCAGCATTTT. Residues: CASSLGTGGGQPQHF. The rearrangement joins TRBV5-1 to TRBJ1-5; 9 positions agree with TRBD1. V gave up 0 bases and J gave up 7 bases; unmatched junction bases: 5. Germline values: CDR1 SGHRS, CDR2 YFSETQ. This CDR3 comprises 15 residues.

The CDR3 DNA reads as TGTGCCAGCAGGCACAGGGGGATCTCCATGAACACTGAAGCTTTCTTT. This codes for CASRHRGISMNTEAFF. V gene TRBV28 combines with J gene TRBJ1-1; TRBD1 matches 8 bases. With V trimmed by 6 bases and J by 0 bases, 9 bases remained unmatched. CDR1 is MDHEN and CDR2 is SYDVKM in the germline V gene. The CDR3 consists of 16 residues.

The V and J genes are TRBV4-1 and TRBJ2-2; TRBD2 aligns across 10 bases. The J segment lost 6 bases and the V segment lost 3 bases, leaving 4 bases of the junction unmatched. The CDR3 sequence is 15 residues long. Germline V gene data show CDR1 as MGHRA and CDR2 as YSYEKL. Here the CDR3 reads CASSQRSGGAGELFF. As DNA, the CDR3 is TGCGCCAGCAGCCAGAGAAGCGGGGGGGCCGGGGAGCTGTTTTTT.

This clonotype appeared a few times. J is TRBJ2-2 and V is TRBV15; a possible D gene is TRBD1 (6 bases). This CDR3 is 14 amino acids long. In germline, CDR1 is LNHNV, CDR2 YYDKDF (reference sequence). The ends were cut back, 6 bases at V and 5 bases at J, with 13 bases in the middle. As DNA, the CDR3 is TGTGCCACCAGTTCTAACAGGGATACCGGGGAGCTGTTTTTT. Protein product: CATSSNRDTGELFF. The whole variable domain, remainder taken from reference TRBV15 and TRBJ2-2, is DAMVIQNPRYQVTQFGKPVTLSCSQTLNHNVMYWYQQKSSQAPKLLFHYYDKDFNNEADTPDNFQSRRPNTSFCFLDIRSPGLGDTAMYLCATSSNRDTGELFFGEGSRLTVL.

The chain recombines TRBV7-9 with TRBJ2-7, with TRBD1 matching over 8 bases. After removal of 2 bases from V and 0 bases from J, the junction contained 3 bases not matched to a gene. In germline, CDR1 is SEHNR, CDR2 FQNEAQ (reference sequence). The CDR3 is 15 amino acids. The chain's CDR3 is CASSLQGAISYEQYF. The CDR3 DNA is TGTGCCAGCAGCTTACAGGGGGCGATCTCCTACGAGCAGTACTTC. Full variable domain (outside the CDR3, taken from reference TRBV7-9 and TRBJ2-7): DTGVSQNPRHKITKRGQNVTFRCDPISEHNRLYWYRQTLGQGPEFLTYFQNEAQLEKSRLLSDRFSAERPKGSFSTLEIQRTEQGDSAMYLCASSLQGAISYEQYFGPGTRLTVT.

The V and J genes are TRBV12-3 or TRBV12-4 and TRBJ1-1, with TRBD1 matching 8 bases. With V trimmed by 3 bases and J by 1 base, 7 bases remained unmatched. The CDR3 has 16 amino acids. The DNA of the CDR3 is TGTGCCAGCAGTTTCCTCCCCGGGACAGGGAACACTGAAGCTTTCTTT. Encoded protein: CASSFLPGTGNTEAFF.

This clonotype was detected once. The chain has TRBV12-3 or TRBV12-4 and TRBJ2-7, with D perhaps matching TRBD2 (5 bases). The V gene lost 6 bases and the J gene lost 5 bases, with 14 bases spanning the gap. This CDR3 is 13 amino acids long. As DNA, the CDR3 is TGTGCCAGCAGCCCTGAGGGCGTCCACGAGCAGTACTTC. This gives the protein CASSPEGVHEQYF.

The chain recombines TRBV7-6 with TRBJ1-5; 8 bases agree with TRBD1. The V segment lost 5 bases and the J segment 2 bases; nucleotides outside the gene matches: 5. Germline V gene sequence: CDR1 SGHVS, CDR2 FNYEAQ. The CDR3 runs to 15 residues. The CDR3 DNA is TGTGCCAGCAGCGAAGGACAGGGCGGCAATCAGCCCCAGCATTTT. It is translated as CASSEGQGGNQPQHF.

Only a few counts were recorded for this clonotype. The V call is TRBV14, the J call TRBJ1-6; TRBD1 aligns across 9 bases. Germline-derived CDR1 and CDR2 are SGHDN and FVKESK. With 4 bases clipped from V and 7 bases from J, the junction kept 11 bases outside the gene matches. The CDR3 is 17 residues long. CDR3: CASSPTYWTGDNSPLHF. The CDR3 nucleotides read TGTGCCAGCAGCCCGACGTACTGGACAGGGGACAATTCACCCCTCCACTTT.

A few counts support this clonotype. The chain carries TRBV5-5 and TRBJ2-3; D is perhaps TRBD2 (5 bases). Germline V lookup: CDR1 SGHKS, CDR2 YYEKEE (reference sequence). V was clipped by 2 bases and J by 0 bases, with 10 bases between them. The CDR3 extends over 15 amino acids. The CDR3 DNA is TGTGCCAGCAGCTTTAGCGCCGCTAGCACAGATACGCAGTATTTT. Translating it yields CASSFSAASTDTQYF.

The CDR3 spells CATGTGDQPQHF. CDR3 bases: TGTGCCACCGGGACAGGGGATCAGCCCCAGCATTTT. This chain links TRBV2 with TRBJ1-5; TRBD1 matches 10 bases. Germline trimming cut 10 bases from V and 5 bases from J; bases unmatched to any gene: 2. The CDR3 runs to 12 residues. CDR1 and CDR2 (germline): SNHLY, FYNNEI.

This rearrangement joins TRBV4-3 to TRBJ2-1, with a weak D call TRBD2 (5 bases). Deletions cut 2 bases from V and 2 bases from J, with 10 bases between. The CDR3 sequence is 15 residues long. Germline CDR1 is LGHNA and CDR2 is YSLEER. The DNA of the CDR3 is TGCGCCAGCAGCCAACGCGGGCCTACCTACAATGAGCAGTTCTTC. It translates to CASSQRGPTYNEQFF.

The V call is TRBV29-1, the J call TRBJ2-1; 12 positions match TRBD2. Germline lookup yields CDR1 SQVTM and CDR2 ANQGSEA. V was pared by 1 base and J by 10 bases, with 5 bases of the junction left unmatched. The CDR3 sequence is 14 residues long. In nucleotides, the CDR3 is TGCAGCGTTGAAGGACTAGCGGGAGTGAGGGAGCAGTTCTTC. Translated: CSVEGLAGVREQFF.

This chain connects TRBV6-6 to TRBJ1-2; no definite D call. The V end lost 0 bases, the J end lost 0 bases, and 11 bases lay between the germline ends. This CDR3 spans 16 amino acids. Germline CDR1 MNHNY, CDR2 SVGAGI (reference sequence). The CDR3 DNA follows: TGTGCCAGCAGTTACTCGAATTTAGGCCCTAACTATGGCTACACCTTC. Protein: CASSYSNLGPNYGYTF.

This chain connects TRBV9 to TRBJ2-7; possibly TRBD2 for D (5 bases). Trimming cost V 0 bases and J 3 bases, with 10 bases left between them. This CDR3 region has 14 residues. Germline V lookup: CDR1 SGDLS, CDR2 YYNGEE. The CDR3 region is CASSVGSGNYEQYF. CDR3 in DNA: TGTGCCAGCAGCGTAGGTTCCGGGAACTACGAGCAGTACTTC.

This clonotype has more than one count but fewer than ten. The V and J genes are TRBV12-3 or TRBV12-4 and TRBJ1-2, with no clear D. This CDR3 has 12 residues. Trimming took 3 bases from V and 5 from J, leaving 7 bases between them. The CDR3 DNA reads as TGTGCCAGCAGTTTGAATCTTTATGGCTACACCTTC. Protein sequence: CASSLNLYGYTF.

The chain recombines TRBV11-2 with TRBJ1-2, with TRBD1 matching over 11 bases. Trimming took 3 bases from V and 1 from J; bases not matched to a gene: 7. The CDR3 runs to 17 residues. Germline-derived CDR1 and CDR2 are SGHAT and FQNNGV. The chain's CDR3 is CASSLGTGGLFNYGYTF. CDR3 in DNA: TGTGCCAGCAGCTTGGGGACAGGGGGATTATTTAACTATGGCTACACCTTC. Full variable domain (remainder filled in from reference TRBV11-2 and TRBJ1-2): EAGVAQSPRYKIIEKRQSVAFWCNPISGHATLYWYQQILGQGPKLLIQFQNNGVVDDSQLPKDRFSAERLKGVDSTLKIQPAKLEDSAVYLCASSLGTGGLFNYGYTFGSGTRLTVV.

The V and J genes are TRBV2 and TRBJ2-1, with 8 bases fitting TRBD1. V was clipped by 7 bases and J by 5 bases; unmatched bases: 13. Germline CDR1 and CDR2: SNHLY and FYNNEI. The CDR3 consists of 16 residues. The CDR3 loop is CASNLEPGQANNEQFF. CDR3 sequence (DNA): TGTGCCAGCAACCTCGAACCGGGACAGGCGAACAATGAGCAGTTCTTC. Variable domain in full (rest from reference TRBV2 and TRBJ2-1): EPEVTQTPSHQVTQMGQEVILRCVPISNHLYFYWYRQILGQKVEFLVSFYNNEISEKSEIFDDQFSVERPDGSNFTLKIRSTKLEDSAMYFCASNLEPGQANNEQFFGPGTRLTVL.

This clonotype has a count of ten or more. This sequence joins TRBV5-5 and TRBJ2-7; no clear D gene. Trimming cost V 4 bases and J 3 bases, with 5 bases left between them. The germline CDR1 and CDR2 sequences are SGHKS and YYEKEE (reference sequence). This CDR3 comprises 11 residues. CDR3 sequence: CASSAHYEQYF. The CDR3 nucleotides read TGTGCCAGCAGCGCCCACTACGAGCAGTACTTC.

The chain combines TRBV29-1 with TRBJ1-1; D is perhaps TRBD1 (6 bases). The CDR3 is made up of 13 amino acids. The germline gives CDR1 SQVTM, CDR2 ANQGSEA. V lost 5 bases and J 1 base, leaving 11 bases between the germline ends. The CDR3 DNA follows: TGCAGCGTTCTGCAGGGGCAGAACACTGAAGCTTTCTTT. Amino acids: CSVLQGQNTEAFF. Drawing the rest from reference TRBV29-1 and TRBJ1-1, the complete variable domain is SAVISQKPSRDICQRGTSLTIQCQVDSQVTMMFWYRQQPGQSLTLIATANQGSEATYESGFVIDKFPISRPNLTFSTLTVSNMSPEDSSIYLCSVLQGQNTEAFFGQGTRLTVV.

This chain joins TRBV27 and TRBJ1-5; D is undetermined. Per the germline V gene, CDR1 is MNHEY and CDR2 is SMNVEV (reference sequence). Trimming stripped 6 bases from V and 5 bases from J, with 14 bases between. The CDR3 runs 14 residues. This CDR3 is CASRAWRVDQPQHF. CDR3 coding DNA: TGTGCCAGCAGGGCCTGGAGAGTCGATCAGCCCCAGCATTTT.

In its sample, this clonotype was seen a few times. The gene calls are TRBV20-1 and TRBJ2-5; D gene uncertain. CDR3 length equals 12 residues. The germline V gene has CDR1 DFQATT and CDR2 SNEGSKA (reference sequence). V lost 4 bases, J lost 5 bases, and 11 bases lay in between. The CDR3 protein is CSATTLRETQYF. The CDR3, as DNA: TGCAGTGCTACGACCCTGAGGGAGACCCAGTACTTC.

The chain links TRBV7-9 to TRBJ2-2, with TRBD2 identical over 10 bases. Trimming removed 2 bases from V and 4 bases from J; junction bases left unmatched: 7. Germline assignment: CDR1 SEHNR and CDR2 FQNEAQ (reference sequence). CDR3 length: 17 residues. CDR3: CASSLSLAGVSTGELFF. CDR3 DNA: TGTGCCAGCAGCTTATCTCTAGCGGGAGTATCCACCGGGGAGCTGTTTTTT.